This T cell receptor beta chain was identified during a study of T-cell reconstitution after alpha-beta-depleted transplantation in children. As it was prepared, the TCRbeta library received unique molecular identifiers. TCRdb redid the calling of the PCR reads with MiXCR, one entry per CDR3 protein. Among a few hundred thousand distinct CDR3 sequences listed, around 13% were seen once. The germline V gene encodes CDR1 SGHRS and CDR2 YFSETQ. Trimming stripped 6 bases from V and 1 base from J, with 16 bases between. The CDR3 loop spans 15 amino acids. This clonotype was recorded a few times. This sequence was found in a human donor who donated a stem cell graft to a child with combined immunodeficiency. V usage is TRBV5-1 and J usage is TRBJ1-1; no reliable D call. Sequenced here: PBMCs from the stem cell graft donor, sampled from the stem cell graft. DNA of the CDR3: TGCGCCAGCAAATCGACTATAGAAGGGAACACTGAAGCTTTCTTT. The encoded protein is CASKSTIEGNTEAFF.